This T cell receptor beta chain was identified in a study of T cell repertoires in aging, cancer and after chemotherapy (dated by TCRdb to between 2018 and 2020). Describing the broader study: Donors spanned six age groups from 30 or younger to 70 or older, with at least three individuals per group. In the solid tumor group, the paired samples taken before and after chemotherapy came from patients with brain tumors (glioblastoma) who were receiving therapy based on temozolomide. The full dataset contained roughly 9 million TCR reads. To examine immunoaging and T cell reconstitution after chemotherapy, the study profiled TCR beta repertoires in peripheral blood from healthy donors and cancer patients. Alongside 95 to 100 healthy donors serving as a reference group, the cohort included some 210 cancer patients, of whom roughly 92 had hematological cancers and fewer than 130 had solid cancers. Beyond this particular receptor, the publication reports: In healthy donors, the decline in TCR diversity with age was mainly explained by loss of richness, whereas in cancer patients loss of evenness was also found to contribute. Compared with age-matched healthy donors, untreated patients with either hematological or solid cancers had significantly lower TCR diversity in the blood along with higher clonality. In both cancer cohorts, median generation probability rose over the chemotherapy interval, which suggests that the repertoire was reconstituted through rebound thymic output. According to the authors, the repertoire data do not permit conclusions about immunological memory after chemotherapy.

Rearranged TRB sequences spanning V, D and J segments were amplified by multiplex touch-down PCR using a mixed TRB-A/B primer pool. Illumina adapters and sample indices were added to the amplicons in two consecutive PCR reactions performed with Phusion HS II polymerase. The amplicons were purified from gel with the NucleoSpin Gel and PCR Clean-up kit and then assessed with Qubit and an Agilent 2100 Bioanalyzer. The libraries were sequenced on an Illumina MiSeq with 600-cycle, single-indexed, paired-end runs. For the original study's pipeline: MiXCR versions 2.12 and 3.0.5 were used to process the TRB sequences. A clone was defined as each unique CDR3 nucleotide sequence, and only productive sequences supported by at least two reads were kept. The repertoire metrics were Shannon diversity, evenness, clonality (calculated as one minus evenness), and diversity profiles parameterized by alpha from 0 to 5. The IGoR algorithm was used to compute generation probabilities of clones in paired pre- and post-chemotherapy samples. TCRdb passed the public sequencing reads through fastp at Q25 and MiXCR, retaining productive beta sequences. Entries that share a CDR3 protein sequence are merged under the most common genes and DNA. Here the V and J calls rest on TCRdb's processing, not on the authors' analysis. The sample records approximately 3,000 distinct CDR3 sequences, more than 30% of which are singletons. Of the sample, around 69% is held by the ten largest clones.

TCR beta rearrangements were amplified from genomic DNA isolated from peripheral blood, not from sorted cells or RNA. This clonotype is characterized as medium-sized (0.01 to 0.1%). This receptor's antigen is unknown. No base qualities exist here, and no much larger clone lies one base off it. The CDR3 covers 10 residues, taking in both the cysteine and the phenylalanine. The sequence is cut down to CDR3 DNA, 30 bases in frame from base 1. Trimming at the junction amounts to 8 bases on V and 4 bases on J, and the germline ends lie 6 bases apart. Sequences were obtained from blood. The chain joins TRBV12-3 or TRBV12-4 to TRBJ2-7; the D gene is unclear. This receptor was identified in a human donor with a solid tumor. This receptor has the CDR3 CASGDYEQYF. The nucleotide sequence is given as TGTGCCAGCGGGGATTACGAGCAGTACTTC.